There are many counts of the clone carrying this TCR beta chain. The starting material, unfractionated whole blood, was used for total RNA extraction. Trimming at V came to 2 bases and at J to 2 bases, leaving 5 bases not matched to a gene. Germline values: CDR1 SQVTM, CDR2 ANQGSEA. The CDR3 covers 14 residues. TCRdb redid the calling of the 5' RACE reads with MiXCR, one entry per CDR3 protein. This table has about 81,000 distinct CDR3 sequences, 6% to 8.5% appearing once. The data were obtained in a study of human T cells and chemical hapten exposure. The overall study: There were per-sample TCR yield variations, arising mainly from small pooled library volume differences.

The rearrangement links TRBV29-1 to TRBJ1-1; 7 positions match TRBD1. The receptor comes from a male donor in good health. CDR3: CSVEYRGPNTEAFF. The CDR3 DNA reads TGCAGCGTTGAATACAGGGGTCCAAACACTGAAGCTTTCTTT.